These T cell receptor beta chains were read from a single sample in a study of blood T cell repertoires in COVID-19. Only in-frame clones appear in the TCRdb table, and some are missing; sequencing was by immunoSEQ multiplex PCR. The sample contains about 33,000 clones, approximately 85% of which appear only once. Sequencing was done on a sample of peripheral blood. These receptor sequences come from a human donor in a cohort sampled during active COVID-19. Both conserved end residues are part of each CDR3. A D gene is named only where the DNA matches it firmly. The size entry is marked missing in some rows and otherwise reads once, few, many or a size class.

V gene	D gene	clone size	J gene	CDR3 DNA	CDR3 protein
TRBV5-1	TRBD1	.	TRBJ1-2	TGCGCCAGCAGCGCGGGACAGGGGCTAGCATATGGCTACACCTTC	CASSAGQGLAYGYTF
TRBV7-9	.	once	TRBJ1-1	TGTGCCAGCGAGGGTTATGAGAGAGCTTTCTTT	CASEGYERAFF
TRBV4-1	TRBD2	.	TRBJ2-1	TGCGCCAGCAGCCAAGCCGTAGCGGGAGGTTGGAGCTCCTACAATGAGCAGTTCTTC	CASSQAVAGGWSSYNEQFF
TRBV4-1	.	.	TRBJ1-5	TGCGCCAGCAGCCAGACACTGACAAGGGGCTTAGGTCAGCCCCAGCATTTT	CASSQTLTRGLGQPQHF
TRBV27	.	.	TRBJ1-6	TGTGCCAGCAGTTTTGACGGAGATTCACCCCTCCACTTT	CASSFDGDSPLHF
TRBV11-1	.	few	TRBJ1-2	TGTGCCAGCAGCTTAGGGAGGGATGGCTACACCTTC	CASSLGRDGYTF
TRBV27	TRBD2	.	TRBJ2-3	TGTGCCAGCAGTTTTAGCGGGGGCACAGATACGCAGTATTTT	CASSFSGGTDTQYF
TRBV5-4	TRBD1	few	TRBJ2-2	TGTGCCAGCAGCTGGGGACAGCTGGCCGGGGAGCTGTTTTTT	CASSWGQLAGELFF
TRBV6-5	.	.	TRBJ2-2	TGTGCCAGTCGAGGAGACGGGAACACCGGGGAGCTGTTTTTT	CASRGDGNTGELFF
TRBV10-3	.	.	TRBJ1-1	TGTGCCATCAGTGTCGGCACTGAAGCTTTCTTT	CAISVGTEAFF
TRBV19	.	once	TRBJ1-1	TGTGCCAGTAGTATCAAGGCGGTCGGAACTGAAGCTTTCTTT	CASSIKAVGTEAFF
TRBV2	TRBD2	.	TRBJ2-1	TGTGCCAGGTCGGACAGAAGGAACGGGACTAGAGGAGAGCAGTTCTTC	CARSDRRNGTRGEQFF
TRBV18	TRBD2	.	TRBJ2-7	TGTGCCAGCTCACTGGGACTAGTGAGCTCCTACGAGCAGTACTTC	CASSLGLVSSYEQYF
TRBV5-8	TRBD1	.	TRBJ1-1	TGTGCCAGCAGCCGACGACAGGGGGCGATGAACACTGAAGCTTTCTTT	CASSRRQGAMNTEAFF
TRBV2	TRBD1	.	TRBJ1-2	TGTGCCAGCAGTGAAGCCAGGGGGTATGGCTACACCTTC	CASSEARGYGYTF
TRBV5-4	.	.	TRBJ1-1	TGTGCCAGCAGCTCCCCCGGGACACTGAACACTGAAGCTTTCTTT	CASSSPGTLNTEAFF
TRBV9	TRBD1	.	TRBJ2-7	TGTGCCAGCAGCGAGGGGACAGGTCTAGGCATGCAGTACTTC	CASSEGTGLGMQYF
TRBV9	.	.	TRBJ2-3	TGTGCCAGCAGCGACGGGAACCACAGAGATACGCAGTATTTT	CASSDGNHRDTQYF
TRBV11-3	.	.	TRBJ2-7	TGTGCCAGCAGCCCGACTAGTTGGGACGAGCAGTACTTC	CASSPTSWDEQYF
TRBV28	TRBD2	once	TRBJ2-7	TGTGCCAGCAGGGGATTTAGCGGGAGTCGATACGAGCAGTACTTC	CASRGFSGSRYEQYF
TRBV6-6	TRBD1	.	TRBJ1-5	TGTGCCAGCACCAGGGACAGGGTGAGCAATCAGCCCCAGCATTTT	CASTRDRVSNQPQHF
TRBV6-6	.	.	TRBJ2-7	TGTGCCAGCAGTTACTCCGGGACTGCCGCCTACGAGCAGTACTTC	CASSYSGTAAYEQYF
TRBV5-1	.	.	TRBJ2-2	TGCGCCAGCAGCTTGGGGCACGGGGAGCTGTTTTTT	CASSLGHGELFF
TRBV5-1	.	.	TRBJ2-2	TGCGCCAGCAGGTTAAACACCGGGGAGCTGTTTTTT	CASRLNTGELFF
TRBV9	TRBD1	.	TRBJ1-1	TGTGCCAGCAGCGCCCAGACAGGGGAGAACACTGAAGCTTTCTTT	CASSAQTGENTEAFF
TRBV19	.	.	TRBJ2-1	TGTGCCAGTAGTATAGATGGGGGCACCTACAATGAGCAGTTCTTC	CASSIDGGTYNEQFF
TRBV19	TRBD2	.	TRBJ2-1	TGTGCCAGTAGTATAGGACTAGCAGACTCCTACAATGAGCAGTTCTTC	CASSIGLADSYNEQFF
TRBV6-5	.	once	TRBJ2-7	TGTGCCAGCAGTAAGACTCGTGACTACGAGCAGTACTTC	CASSKTRDYEQYF
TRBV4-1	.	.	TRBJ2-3	TGCGCCAGCAGCCAAGCTTCCGGTTGGGGAGGCCATACTCCCGGGGATACGCAGTATTTT	CASSQASGWGGHTPGDTQYF
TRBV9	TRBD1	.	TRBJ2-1	TGTGCCAGCAGCGTTTTCGACAGGGCGAATGAGCAGTTCTTC	CASSVFDRANEQFF